The rows below give T cell receptor beta chains drawn from one sample of a study of T cells in Graves' hyperthyroidism and ophthalmopathy. TCRdb reanalysed the multiplex PCR reads using MiXCR and keeps one entry per CDR3 protein. The sample includes 800,000 or so distinct CDR3 sequences, more than 30% of them seen just once. The source material was blood. The receptors were gathered from a man between 18 and 35 years old with Graves' hyperthyroidism. Each CDR3 is given with its conserved first and last residue. A D gene is named only where the DNA matches it firmly.

D: .
V: TRBV6-5
J: TRBJ2-7
CDR3: CATGRLSYEQYF

D: .
V: TRBV29-1
J: TRBJ1-5
CDR3: CSVAGPNQPQHF

D: .
V: TRBV14
J: TRBJ2-7
CDR3: CASSQGTTTYEQYF

D: TRBD1
V: TRBV7-9
J: TRBJ2-7
CDR3: CASSFGQGAIEQYF

D: .
V: TRBV19
J: TRBJ2-7
CDR3: CASSIYPGTASVYEQYF

D: .
V: TRBV29-1
J: TRBJ2-5
CDR3: CSPGGWGGKTQYF

D: .
V: TRBV5-1
J: TRBJ2-5
CDR3: CASSLFGNSAQETQYF

D: .
V: TRBV5-1
J: TRBJ2-6
CDR3: CASSQASGANVLTF

D: TRBD1
V: TRBV29-1
J: TRBJ2-7
CDR3: CSVDQGADEQYF

D: .
V: TRBV7-9
J: TRBJ1-1
CDR3: CASNQPPLAEAFF

D: .
V: TRBV29-1
J: TRBJ2-6
CDR3: CSVGEKEGANVLTF

D: .
V: TRBV3-1
J: TRBJ2-2
CDR3: CASSQASTSGELFF

D: .
V: TRBV15
J: TRBJ2-7
CDR3: CATSIYLCSPTKTSGRGSTYEQYF

D: .
V: TRBV29-1
J: TRBJ1-2
CDR3: CSVLTGANYGYTF

D: .
V: TRBV7-2
J: TRBJ1-3
CDR3: CASSASQGDSGNTIYF

D: .
V: TRBV15
J: TRBJ2-5
CDR3: CATSNGGETQYF

D: .
V: TRBV25-1
J: TRBJ1-5
CDR3: CASNPGTDNQPQHF

D: .
V: TRBV7-9
J: TRBJ1-4
CDR3: CASSQRSGEGEKLFF

D: .
V: TRBV10-3
J: TRBJ2-5
CDR3: CAISESSYGDQYF

D: .
V: TRBV2
J: TRBJ2-7
CDR3: CASSRGTGELYF

D: .
V: TRBV7-2
J: TRBJ2-7
CDR3: CASIMLLASYEQYF

D: .
V: TRBV7-9
J: TRBJ1-1
CDR3: CASSLVPKMNTEAFF

D: .
V: TRBV7-9
J: TRBJ2-2
CDR3: CASSFRQGSGELFF

D: TRBD1
V: TRBV10-3
J: TRBJ1-6
CDR3: CASSAGTGDTLHF

D: .
V: TRBV9
J: TRBJ1-1
CDR3: CASSGGGPNTEAFF

D: .
V: TRBV2
J: TRBJ2-2
CDR3: CASRIDRNTGELFF

D: .
V: TRBV6-5
J: TRBJ2-5
CDR3: CASSDSGLLQETQYF

D: TRBD1
V: TRBV7-9
J: TRBJ2-7
CDR3: CASSLSVGQGAYEQYF

D: TRBD1
V: TRBV20-1
J: TRBJ2-7
CDR3: CSAERTGTGYEQYF

D: .
V: TRBV25-1
J: TRBJ2-6
CDR3: CASSATGGRAGANVLTF

D: .
V: TRBV7-9
J: TRBJ2-6
CDR3: CASSLYHPRGGANVLTF

D: .
V: TRBV5-6
J: TRBJ2-2
CDR3: CASSLSWEPGELFF

D: .
V: TRBV19
J: TRBJ1-1
CDR3: CASSMLGFEAFF

D: .
V: TRBV12-3/TRBV12-4
J: TRBJ2-7
CDR3: CASSLTQGHEQYF

D: .
V: TRBV11-2
J: TRBJ2-7
CDR3: CASSFPDTPNEQYF

D: TRBD1
V: TRBV25-1
J: TRBJ1-1
CDR3: CASTHPGQGAITEAFF

D: TRBD1
V: TRBV7-9
J: TRBJ1-5
CDR3: CASSLSGQDNQPQHF

D: .
V: TRBV28
J: TRBJ2-7
CDR3: CASSLRRDYEQYF

D: .
V: TRBV5-5
J: TRBJ1-2
CDR3: CASSLGPGDYGYTF

D: .
V: TRBV7-8
J: TRBJ2-5
CDR3: CASSSWSQETQYF